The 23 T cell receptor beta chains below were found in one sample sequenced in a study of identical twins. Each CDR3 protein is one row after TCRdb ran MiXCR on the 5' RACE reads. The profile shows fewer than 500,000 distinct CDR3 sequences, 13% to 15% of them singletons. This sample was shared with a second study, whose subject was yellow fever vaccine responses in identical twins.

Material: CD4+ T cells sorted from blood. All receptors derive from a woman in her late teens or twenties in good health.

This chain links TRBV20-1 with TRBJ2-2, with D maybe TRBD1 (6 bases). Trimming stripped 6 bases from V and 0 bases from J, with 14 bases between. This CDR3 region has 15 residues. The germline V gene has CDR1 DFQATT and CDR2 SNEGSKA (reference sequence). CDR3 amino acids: CSAARGTPNTGELFF. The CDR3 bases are TGCAGTGCCGCTAGGGGGACCCCGAACACCGGGGAGCTGTTTTTT.

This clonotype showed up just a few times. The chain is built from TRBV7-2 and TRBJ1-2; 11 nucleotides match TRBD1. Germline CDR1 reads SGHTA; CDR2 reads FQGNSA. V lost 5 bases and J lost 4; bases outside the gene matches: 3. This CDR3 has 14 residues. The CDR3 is CASSPGQGAYGYTF. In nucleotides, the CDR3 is TGTGCCAGCAGCCCCGGACAGGGGGCCTATGGCTACACCTTC.

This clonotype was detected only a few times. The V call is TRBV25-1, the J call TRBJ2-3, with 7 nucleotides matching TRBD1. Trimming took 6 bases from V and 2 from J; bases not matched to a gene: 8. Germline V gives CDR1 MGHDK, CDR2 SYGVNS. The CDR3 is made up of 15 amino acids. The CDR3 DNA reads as TGTGCCAGCAGCGGTTACAGGGGATACACAGATACGCAGTATTTT. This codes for CASSGYRGYTDTQYF.

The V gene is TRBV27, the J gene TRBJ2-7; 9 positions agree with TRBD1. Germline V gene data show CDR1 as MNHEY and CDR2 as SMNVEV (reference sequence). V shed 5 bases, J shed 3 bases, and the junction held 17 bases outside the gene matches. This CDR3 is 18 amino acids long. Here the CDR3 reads CASSTNHSPGQGGYEQYF. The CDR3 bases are TGTGCCAGCAGTACTAACCATTCCCCGGGACAGGGAGGCTACGAGCAGTACTTC.

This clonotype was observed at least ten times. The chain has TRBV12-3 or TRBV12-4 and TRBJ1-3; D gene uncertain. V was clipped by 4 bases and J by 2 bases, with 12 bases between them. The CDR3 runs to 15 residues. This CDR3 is CASSSPGVTGNTIYF. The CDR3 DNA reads TGTGCCAGCAGTTCCCCCGGGGTCACTGGAAACACCATATATTTT.

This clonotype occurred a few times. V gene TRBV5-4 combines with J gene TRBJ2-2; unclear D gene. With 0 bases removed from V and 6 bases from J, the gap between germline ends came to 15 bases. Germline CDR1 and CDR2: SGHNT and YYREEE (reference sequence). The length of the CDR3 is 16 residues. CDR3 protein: CASSLDGPTTPGELFF. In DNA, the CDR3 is TGTGCCAGCAGCTTGGACGGACCGACGACCCCCGGGGAGCTGTTTTTT. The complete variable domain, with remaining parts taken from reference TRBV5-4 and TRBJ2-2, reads ETGVTQSPTHLIKTRGQQVTLRCSSQSGHNTVSWYQQALGQGPQFIFQYYREEENGRGNFPPRFSGLQFPNYSSELNVNALELDDSALYLCASSLDGPTTPGELFFGEGSRLTVL.

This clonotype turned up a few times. The CDR3: CASSLRRGTTDTQYF. In DNA form, the CDR3 reads TGTGCCAGCAGCTTACGGCGCGGGACCACAGATACGCAGTATTTT. The chain combines TRBV11-2 with TRBJ2-3; the D gene is possibly TRBD2 (6 bases). CDR1 SGHAT and CDR2 FQNNGV come from the germline V gene. V shed 2 bases and J shed 2 bases, with 11 bases lying between them. The CDR3 length is 15 residues.

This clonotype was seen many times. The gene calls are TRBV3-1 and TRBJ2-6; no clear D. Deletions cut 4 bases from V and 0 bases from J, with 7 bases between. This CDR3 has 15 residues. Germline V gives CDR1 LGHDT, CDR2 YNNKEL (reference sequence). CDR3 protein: CASSLMGSGANVLTF. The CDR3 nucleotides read TGTGCCAGCAGCCTAATGGGCTCTGGGGCCAACGTCCTGACTTTC.

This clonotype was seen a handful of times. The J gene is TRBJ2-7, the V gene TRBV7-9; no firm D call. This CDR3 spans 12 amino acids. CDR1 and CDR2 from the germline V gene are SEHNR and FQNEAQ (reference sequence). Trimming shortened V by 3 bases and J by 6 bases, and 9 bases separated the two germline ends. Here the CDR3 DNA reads TGTGCCAGCAGCTTCGAAGCCCCCGAGCAGTACTTC. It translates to CASSFEAPEQYF. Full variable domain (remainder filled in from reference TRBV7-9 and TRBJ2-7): DTGVSQNPRHKITKRGQNVTFRCDPISEHNRLYWYRQTLGQGPEFLTYFQNEAQLEKSRLLSDRFSAERPKGSFSTLEIQRTEQGDSAMYLCASSFEAPEQYFGPGTRLTVT.

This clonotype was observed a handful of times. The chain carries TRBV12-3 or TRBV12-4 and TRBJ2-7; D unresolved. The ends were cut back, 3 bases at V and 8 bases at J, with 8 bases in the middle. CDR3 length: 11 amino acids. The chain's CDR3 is CASSFKAQQYF. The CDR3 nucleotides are TGTGCCAGCAGTTTTAAGGCTCAGCAGTACTTC.

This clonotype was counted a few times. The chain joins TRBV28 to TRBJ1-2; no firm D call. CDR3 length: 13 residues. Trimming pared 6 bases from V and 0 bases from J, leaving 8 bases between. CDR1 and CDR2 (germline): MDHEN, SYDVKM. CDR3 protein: CASRVNSNYGYTF. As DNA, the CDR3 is TGTGCCAGCAGAGTGAATTCTAACTATGGCTACACCTTC.

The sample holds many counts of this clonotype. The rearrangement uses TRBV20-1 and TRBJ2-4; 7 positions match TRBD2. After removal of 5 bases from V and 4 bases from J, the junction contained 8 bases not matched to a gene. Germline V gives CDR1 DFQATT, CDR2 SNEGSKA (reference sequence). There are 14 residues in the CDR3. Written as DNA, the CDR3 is TGCAGTGCTGAATCTAGCGGTGGGAAAAACATTCAGTACTTC. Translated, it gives CSAESSGGKNIQYF.

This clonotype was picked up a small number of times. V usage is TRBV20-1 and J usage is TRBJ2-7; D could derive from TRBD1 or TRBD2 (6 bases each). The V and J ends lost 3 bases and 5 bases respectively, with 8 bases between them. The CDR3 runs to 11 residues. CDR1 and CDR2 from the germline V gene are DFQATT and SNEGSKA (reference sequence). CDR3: CSASRGDEQYF. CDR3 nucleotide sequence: TGCAGTGCTAGTAGGGGGGACGAGCAGTACTTC.

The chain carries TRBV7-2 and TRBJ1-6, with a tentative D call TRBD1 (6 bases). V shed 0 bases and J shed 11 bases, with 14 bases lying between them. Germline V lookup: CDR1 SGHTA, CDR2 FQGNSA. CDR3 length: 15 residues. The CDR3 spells CASSLAVGGGTPLHF. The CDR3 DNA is TGTGCCAGCAGCTTAGCGGTGGGGGGCGGAACACCCCTCCACTTT. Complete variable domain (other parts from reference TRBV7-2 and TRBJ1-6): GAGVSQSPSNKVTEKGKDVELRCDPISGHTALYWYRQSLGQGLEFLIYFQGNSAPDKSGLPSDRFSAERTGGSVSTLTIQRTQQEDSAVYLCASSLAVGGGTPLHFGNGTRLTVT.

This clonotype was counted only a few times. The chain's CDR3 is CASSLVGTGGLADTQYF. The CDR3 region has the DNA TGCGCCAGCAGCTTGGTGGGGACAGGGGGCCTGGCAGATACGCAGTATTTT. The gene calls are TRBV5-1 and TRBJ2-3; TRBD1 aligns across 12 bases. V dropped 0 bases and J dropped 4; count of bases not matched to a gene: 6. The CDR3 has 17 amino acids. Looked up from germline, CDR1 is SGHRS and CDR2 is YFSETQ.

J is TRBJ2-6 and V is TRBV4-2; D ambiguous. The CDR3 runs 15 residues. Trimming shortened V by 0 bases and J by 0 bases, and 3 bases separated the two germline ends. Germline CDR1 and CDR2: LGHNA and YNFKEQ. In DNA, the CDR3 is TGTGCCAGCAGCCAAGAGGACTCTGGGGCCAACGTCCTGACTTTC. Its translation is CASSQEDSGANVLTF.

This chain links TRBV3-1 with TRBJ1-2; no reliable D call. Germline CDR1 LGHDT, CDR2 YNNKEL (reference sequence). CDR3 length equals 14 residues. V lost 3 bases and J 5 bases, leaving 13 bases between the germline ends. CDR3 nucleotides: TGTGCCAGCAGCCACTTGCAGCTCGGGTATGGCTACACCTTC. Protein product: CASSHLQLGYGYTF.

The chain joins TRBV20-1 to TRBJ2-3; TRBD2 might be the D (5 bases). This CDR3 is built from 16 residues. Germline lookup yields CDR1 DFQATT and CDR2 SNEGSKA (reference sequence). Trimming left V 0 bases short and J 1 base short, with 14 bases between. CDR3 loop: CSARDRGSSRTDTQYF. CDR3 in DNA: TGCAGTGCTAGAGATCGGGGTAGCAGCCGCACAGATACGCAGTATTTT.

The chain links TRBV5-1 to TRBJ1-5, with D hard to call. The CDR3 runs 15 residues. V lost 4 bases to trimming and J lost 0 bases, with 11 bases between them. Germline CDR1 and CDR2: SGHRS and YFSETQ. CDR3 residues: CASSPEGDSNQPQHF. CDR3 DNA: TGCGCCAGCAGCCCGGAGGGAGATAGCAATCAGCCCCAGCATTTT.

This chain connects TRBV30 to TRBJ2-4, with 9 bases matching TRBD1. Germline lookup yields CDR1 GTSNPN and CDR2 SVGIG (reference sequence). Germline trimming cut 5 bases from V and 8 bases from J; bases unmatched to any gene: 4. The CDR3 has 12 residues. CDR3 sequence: CAWGDRGDIQYF. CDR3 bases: TGTGCCTGGGGAGACAGGGGGGACATTCAGTACTTC.

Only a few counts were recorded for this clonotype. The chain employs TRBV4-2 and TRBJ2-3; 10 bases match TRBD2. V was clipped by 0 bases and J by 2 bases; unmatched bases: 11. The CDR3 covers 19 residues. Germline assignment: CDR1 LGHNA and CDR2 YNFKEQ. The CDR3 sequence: CASSQDSSGGPNHTDTQYF. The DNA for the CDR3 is TGTGCCAGCAGCCAAGATTCTAGCGGGGGCCCAAATCACACAGATACGCAGTATTTT.

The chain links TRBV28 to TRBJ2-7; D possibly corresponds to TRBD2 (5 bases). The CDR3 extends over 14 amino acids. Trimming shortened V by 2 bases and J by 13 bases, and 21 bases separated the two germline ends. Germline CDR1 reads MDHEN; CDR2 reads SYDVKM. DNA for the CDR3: TGTGCCAGCAGTTTAGGGTTGGAGCTCGGCGGGCGCTACTTC. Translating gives CASSLGLELGGRYF.

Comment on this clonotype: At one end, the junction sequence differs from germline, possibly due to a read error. As DNA, the CDR3 is TGTGCTAGCAGCCAACTAGCGGGGGGCCGGGAGACCCAGTACTTC. Translated, it gives CASSQLAGGRETQYF. This rearrangement joins TRBV7-7 to TRBJ2-5; 12 nucleotides line up with TRBD2. Germline CDR1 reads SSHAT; CDR2 reads FNYEAQ (reference sequence). The CDR3 is 15 amino acids.